The entry that follows covers one T cell receptor beta chain sequence. No antigen is known for it. Naive and memory CD4+ T cell DNA was deep-sequenced without culture. TCRdb keeps only in-frame clones here, not all; method: immunoSEQ multiplex PCR. Seen here are about 38,000 clones, approximately 90% observed once, and the top ten hold 9% to 9.5%. These data are taken from a study of CD4 T cells in relation to SARS-CoV-2 and coronaviruses. Study-level findings and limits: Pre-pandemic and post-infection samples never came from the same donor.

The sample taken for sequencing was memory CD4+ T cells from PBMCs. The TCR was taken from an adult with COVID-19.

The CDR3 is CASSESEVGLFNQPQHF. The CDR3 bases are TGTGCCAGCAGTGAATCAGAGGTTGGGCTTTTCAATCAGCCCCAGCATTTT. The V call is TRBV25-1, the J call TRBJ1-5; D is ambiguous. CDR1 MGHDK and CDR2 SYGVNS come from the germline V gene. Deletions cut 1 base from V and 3 bases from J, with 16 bases between. The CDR3 has 17 amino acids.